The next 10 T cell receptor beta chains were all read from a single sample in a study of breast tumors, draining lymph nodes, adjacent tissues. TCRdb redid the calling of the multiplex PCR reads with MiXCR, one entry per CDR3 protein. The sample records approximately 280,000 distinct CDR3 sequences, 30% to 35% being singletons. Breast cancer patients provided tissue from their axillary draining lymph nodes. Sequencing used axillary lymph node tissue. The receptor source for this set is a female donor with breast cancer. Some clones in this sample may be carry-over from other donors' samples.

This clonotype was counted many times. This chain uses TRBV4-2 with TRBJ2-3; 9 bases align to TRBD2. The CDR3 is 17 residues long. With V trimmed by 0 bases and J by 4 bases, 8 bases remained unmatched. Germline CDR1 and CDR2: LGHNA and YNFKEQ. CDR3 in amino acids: CASSQELAGSMADTQYF. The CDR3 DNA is TGTGCCAGCAGCCAAGAGCTAGCGGGAAGTATGGCAGATACGCAGTATTTT.

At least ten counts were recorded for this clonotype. The DNA for the CDR3 is TGCAGTGCTGGGACTCCCAAGTGGTTCTACGAGCAGTACTTC. Its translation: CSAGTPKWFYEQYF. This chain connects TRBV20-1 to TRBJ2-7; perhaps TRBD2 as D (6 bases). Germline V gene data show CDR1 as DFQATT and CDR2 as SNEGSKA (reference sequence). The CDR3 loop spans 14 amino acids. V lost 5 bases, J lost 3 bases, and 17 bases lay in between.

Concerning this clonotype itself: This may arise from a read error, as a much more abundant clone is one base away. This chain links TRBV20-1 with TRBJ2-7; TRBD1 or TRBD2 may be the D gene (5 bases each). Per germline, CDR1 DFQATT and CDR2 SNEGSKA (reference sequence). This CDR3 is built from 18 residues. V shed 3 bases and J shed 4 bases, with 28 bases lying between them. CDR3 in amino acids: CSASAKPGPAPWGYEQYF. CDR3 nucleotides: TGCAGTGCTAGCGCGAAACCGGGACCAGCGCCCTGGGGGTACGAGCAGTACTTC.

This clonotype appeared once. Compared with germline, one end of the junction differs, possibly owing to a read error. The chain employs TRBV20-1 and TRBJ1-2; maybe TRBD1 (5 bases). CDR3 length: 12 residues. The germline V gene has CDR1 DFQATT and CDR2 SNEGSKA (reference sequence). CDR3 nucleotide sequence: TGCAGTAGAGGCGGGGGAAACTATGGCTCCACCTTC. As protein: CSRGGGNYGSTF.

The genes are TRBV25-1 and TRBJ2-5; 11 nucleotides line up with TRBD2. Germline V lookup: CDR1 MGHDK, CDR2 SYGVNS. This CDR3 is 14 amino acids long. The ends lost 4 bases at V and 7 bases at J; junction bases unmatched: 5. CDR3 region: CASSASLAGGTQYF. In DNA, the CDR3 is TGTGCCAGCAGTGCTAGCCTAGCGGGGGGGACCCAGTACTTC.

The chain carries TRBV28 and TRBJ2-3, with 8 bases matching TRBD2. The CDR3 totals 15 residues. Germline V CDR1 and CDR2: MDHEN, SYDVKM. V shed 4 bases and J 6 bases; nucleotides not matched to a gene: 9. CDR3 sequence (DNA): TGTGCCAGCAGTTGGTTAGCGGGAAACCCCGATACGCAGTATTTT. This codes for CASSWLAGNPDTQYF.

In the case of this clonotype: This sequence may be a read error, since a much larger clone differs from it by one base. CDR3 in DNA: TGTGCCAGCAGCGAAGGGGGCGGGATCTCCTACGAGCAGTTCTTC. As protein: CASSEGGGISYEQFF. V usage is TRBV7-8 and J usage is TRBJ2-1, with D possibly being TRBD1 (7 bases). Germline CDR1 reads SGHVS; CDR2 reads FQNEAQ. The CDR3 is 15 residues long. Deletions cut 5 bases from V and 10 bases from J, with 21 bases between. The whole variable domain, remainder taken from reference TRBV7-8 and TRBJ2-1, is GAGVSQSPRYKVAKRGQDVALRCDPISGHVSLFWYQQALGQGPEFLTYFQNEAQLDKSGLPSDRFFAERPEGSVSTLKIQRTQQEDSAVYLCASSEGGGISYEQFFGPGTRLTVL.

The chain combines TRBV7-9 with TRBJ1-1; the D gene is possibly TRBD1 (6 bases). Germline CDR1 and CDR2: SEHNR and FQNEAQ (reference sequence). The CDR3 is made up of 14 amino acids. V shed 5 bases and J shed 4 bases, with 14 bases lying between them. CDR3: CASSVQQGRTEAFF. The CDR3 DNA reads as TGTGCCAGCAGCGTACAACAGGGTCGCACTGAAGCTTTCTTT.

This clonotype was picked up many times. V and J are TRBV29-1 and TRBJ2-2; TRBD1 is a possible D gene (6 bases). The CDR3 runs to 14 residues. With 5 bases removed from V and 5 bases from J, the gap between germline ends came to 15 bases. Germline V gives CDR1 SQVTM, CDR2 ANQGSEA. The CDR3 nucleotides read TGCAGCGTTAAGTCAGGGGTTAATACCGGGGAGCTGTTTTTT. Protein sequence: CSVKSGVNTGELFF.

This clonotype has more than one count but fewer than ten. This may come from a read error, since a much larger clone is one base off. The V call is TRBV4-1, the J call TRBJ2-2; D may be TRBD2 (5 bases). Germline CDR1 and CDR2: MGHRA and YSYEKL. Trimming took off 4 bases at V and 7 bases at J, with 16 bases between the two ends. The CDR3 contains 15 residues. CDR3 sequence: CASSPYSLGSGELFF. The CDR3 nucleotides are TGCGCCAGCAGCCCGTACTCTCTAGGGAGCGGGGAGCTGTTTTTT.